The clone carrying this T cell receptor (beta chain) was recorded a few times. The antigen is undetermined. Noted treatment: 10-day PBMC culture with coronavirus spike peptide pools or control peptides (ViraFEST assay). Germline V gene sequence: CDR1 SGHVS, CDR2 FQNEAQ. The CDR3 sequence is 17 residues long. Trimming removed 5 bases at V and 2 bases at J, with 21 bases between. The data originate from a study of vaccination and CD4 T cells after COVID-19. Sequenced with the Oncomine TCR Beta short-read assay was DNA taken from cultured CD4+ T cells. TCRdb fed the PCR reads into MiXCR, producing one record per CDR3 protein. This table has around 2,900 distinct CDR3 sequences, over 70% appearing once.

The sequence was collected from a human donor who had recovered from COVID-19. Sequencing input: CD4+ T cells from blood, cultured in vitro. The rearrangement uses TRBV7-8 and TRBJ1-2; no firm D call. The CDR3 DNA sequence: TGTGCCAGCAGCCCACGGGCGGCACTCGAAAAAAACTATGGCTACACCTTC. This gives the protein CASSPRAALEKNYGYTF.